This note documents a single T cell receptor beta chain sequence. Amplification used 60 Vbeta primers and 13 Jbeta primers. Here immunoSEQ multiplex PCR was the method, and the copy in TCRdb shows in-frame clones only, minus some. The sample has around 210,000 clones; around 80% are singletons. The V gene's germline CDR1 is SGHAT and CDR2 FQNNGV. This CDR3 is 17 amino acids long. J gave up 3 bases and V 3 bases, and 11 bases lay outside the gene matches. The source of the sample is a study of cytomegalovirus exposure and HLA in healthy donors. The sequenced sample was PBMCs. V gene TRBV11-2 combines with J gene TRBJ2-7; TRBD1 aligns across 10 bases. The source of this sequence is a boy younger than 18 in good health and CMV-seronegative. CDR3 nucleotides: TGTGCCAGCAGCTTCCACCCACCGGGACAGGGGAGCTACGAGCAGTACTTC. It specifies CASSFHPPGQGSYEQYF.